The present TCR beta chain was sequenced within a study of Graves' ophthalmopathy and Graves' hyperthyroidism. Overall study: Peripheral blood sampling preceded any treatment and occurred at initial diagnosis. The study, taken as a whole, reports: In blood, most expanded thyroid clonotypes above 0.001 frequency were also detected.

Patients were left out if they had other autoimmune diseases, uncontrolled infections, pregnancy or lactation. PBMCs had their origin in fresh peripheral blood (roughly 10 ml). This clonotype was counted many times. Its antigen is unknown. This CDR3 comprises 14 residues. Trimming left V 3 bases short and J 3 bases short, with 12 bases between. From germline, CDR1 is DFQATT and CDR2 SNEGSKA (reference sequence). TCR beta CDR3 amplification used RNA transcripts. HTBI primers primed a first-round RT-PCR, and a second-round multiplex PCR followed. MiXCR, run by TCRdb on the multiplex PCR reads, gives a single entry per CDR3 protein. The sample shows 350,000 to 400,000 distinct CDR3 sequences, roughly 14% of them seen only once.

The sequence derives from a woman aged 18-29 years with stable Graves' hyperthyroidism. Sequencing input: peripheral blood. This chain links TRBV20-1 with TRBJ1-5; a possible D gene is TRBD1 (5 bases). DNA of the CDR3: TGCAGTGCTAGGGCAGGGATGGACAATCAGCCCCAGCATTTT. This translates into CSARAGMDNQPQHF.